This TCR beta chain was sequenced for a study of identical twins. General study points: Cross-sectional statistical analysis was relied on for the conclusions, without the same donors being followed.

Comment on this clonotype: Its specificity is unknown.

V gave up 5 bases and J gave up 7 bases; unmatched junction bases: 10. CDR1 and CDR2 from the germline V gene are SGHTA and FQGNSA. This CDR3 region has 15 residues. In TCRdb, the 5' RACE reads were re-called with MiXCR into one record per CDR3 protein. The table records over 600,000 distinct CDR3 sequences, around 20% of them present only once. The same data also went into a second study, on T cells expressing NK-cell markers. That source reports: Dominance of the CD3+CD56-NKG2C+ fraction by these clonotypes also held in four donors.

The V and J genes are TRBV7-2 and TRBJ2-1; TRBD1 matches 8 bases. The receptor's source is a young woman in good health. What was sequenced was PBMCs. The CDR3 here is CASSLQGARGNEQFF. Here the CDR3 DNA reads TGTGCCAGCAGCCTCCAGGGGGCGCGTGGAAATGAGCAGTTCTTC.